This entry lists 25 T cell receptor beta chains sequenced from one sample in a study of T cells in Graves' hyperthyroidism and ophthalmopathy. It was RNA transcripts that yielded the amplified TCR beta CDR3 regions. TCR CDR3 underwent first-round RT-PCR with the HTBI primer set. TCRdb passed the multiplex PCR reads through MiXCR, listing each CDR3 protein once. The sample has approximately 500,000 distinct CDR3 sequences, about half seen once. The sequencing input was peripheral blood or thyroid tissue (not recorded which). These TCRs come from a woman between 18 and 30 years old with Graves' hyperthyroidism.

The CDR3 spells CASSLVEGAYEQYF. The CDR3 nucleotides are TGTGCCAGCAGCTTAGTAGAGGGTGCCTACGAGCAGTACTTC. The genes are TRBV7-9 and TRBJ2-7; tentatively, D is TRBD2 (5 bases). Trimming removed 1 base at V and 2 bases at J, with 9 bases between. This CDR3 comprises 14 residues. Germline loops: CDR1 SEHNR, CDR2 FQNEAQ (reference sequence).

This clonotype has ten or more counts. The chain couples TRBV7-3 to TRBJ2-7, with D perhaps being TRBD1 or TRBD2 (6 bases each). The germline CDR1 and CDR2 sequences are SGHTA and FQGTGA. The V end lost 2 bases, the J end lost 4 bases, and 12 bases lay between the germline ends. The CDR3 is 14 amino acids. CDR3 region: CASSLSGGGYEQYF. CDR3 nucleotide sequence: TGTGCCAGCAGCTTATCAGGAGGGGGGTACGAGCAGTACTTC. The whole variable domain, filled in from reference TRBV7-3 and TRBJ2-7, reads GAGVSQTPSNKVTEKGKYVELRCDPISGHTALYWYRQSLGQGPEFLIYFQGTGAADDSGLPNDRFFAVRPEGSVSTLKIQRTERGDSAVYLCASSLSGGGYEQYFGPGTRLTVT.

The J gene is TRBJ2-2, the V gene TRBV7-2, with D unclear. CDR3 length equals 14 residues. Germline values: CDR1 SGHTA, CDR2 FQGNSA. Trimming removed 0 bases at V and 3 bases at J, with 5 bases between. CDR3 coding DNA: TGTGCCAGCAGCTTAGCGAGTTACACCGGGGAGCTGTTTTTT. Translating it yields CASSLASYTGELFF.

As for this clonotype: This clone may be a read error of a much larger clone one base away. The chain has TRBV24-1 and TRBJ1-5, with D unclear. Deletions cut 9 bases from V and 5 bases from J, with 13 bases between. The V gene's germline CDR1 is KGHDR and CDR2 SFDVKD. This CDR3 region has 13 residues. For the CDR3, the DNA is TGTGCCACCGGAGCGAGTAACTATCAGCCCCAGCATTTT. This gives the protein CATGASNYQPQHF.

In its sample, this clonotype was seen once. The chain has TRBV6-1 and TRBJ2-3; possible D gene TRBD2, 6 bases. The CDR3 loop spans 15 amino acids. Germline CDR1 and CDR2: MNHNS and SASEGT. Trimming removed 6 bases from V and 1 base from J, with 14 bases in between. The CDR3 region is CASSRSGLGTDTQYF. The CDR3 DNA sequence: TGTGCCAGCAGCCGATCGGGACTGGGCACAGATACGCAGTATTTT.

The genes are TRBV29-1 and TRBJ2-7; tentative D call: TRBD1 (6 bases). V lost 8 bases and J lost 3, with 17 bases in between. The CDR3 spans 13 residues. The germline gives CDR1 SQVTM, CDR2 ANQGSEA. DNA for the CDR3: TGCAGCTTGCTCGGACAGACTCACTACGAGCAGTACTTC. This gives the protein CSLLGQTHYEQYF.

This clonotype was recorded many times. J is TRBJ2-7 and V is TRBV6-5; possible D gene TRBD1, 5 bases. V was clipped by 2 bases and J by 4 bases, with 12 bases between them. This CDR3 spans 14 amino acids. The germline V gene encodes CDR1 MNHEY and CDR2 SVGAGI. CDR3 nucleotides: TGTGCCAGCAGTTACGTAAGGGGTCCATACGAGCAGTACTTC. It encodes CASSYVRGPYEQYF.

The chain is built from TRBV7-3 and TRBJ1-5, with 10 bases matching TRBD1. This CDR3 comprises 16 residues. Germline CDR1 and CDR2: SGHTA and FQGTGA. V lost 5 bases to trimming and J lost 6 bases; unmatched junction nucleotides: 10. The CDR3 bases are TGTGCCAGCAGCCCTGACACCGGGACAGGGGCTCAGCCCCAGCATTTT. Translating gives CASSPDTGTGAQPQHF.

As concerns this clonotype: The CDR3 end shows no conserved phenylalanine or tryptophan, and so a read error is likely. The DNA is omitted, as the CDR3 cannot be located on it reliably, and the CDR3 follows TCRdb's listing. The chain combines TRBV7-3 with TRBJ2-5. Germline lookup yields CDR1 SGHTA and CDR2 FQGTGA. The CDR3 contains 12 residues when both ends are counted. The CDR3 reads CASSLVVDNPNT.

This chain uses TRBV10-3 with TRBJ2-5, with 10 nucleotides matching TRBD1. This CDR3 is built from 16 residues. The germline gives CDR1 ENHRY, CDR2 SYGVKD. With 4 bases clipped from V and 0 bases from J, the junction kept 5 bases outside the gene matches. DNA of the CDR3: TGTGCCATCAGTGGGGGACAGGGGCCGTACCAAGAGACCCAGTACTTC. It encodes CAISGGQGPYQETQYF.

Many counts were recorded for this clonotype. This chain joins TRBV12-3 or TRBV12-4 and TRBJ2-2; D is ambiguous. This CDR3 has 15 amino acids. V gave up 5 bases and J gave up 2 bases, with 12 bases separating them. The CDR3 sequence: CASSTKNFNTGELFF. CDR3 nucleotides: TGTGCCAGCAGTACTAAGAATTTTAACACCGGGGAGCTGTTTTTT.

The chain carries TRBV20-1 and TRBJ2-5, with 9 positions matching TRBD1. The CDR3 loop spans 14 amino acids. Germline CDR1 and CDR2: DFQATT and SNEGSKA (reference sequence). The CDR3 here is CSSPSTGGKETQYF. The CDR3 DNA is TGCAGCAGTCCCTCGACAGGGGGGAAAGAGACCCAGTACTTC.

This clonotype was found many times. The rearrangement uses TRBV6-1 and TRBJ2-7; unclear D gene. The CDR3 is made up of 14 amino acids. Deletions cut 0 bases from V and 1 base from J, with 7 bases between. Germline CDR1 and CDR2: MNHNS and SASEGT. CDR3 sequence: CASSEAWYSYEQYF. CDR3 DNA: TGTGCCAGCAGTGAAGCATGGTATTCCTACGAGCAGTACTTC.

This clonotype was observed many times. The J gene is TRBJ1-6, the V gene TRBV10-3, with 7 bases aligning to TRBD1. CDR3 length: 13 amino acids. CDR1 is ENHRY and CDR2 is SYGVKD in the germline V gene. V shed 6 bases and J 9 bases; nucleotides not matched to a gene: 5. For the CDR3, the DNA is TGTGCCATCAGCGGGACAGCAAGTTCACCCCTCCACTTT. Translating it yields CAISGTASSPLHF.

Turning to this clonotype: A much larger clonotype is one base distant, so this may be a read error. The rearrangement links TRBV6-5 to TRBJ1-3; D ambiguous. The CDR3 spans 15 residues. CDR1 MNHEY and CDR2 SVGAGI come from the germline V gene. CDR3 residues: CASSPSVGRRNTTYF. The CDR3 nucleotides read TGTGCCAGCAGCCCCTCGGTCGGTCGAAGGAACACCACATATTTT.

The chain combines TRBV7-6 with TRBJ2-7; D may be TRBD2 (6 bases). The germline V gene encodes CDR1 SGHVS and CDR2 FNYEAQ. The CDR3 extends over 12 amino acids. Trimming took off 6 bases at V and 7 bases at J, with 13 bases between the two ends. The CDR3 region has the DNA TGTGCCAGCAGTGGAGGGACCGGGGAGCAGTACTTC. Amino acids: CASSGGTGEQYF.

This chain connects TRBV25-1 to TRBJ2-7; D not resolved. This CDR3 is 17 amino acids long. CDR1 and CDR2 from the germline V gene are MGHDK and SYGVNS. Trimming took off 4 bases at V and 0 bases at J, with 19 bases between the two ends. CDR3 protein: CASSARDQRAPSYEQYF. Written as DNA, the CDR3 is TGTGCCAGCAGTGCTAGAGATCAACGGGCCCCCTCCTACGAGCAGTACTTC.

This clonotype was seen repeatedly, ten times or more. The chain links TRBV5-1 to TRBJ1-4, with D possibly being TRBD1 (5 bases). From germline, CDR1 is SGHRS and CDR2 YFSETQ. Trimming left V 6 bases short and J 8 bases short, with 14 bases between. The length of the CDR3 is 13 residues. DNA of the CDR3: TGCGCCAGCACCCAGGGAGGGGACGAAAAACTGTTTTTT. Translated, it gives CASTQGGDEKLFF.

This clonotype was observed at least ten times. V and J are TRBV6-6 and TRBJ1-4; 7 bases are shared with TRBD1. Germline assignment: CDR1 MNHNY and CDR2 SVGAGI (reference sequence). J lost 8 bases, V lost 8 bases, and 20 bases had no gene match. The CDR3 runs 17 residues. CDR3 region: CASARPDATGRGEKLFF. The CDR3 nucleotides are TGTGCCAGCGCGCGCCCGGACGCGACAGGGCGGGGAGAAAAACTGTTTTTT.

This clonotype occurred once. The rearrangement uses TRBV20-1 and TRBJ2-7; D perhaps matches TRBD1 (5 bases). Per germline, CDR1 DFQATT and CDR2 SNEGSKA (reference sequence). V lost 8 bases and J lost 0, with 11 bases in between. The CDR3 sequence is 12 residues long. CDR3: CSYARVSYEQYF. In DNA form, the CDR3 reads TGCAGTTACGCCAGGGTCTCCTACGAGCAGTACTTC.

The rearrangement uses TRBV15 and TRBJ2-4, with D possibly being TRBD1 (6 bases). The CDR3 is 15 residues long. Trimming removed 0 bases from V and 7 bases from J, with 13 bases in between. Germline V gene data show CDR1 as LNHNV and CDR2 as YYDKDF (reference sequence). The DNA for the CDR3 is TGTGCCACCAGCAGAGATCAGGGGACATTGAACATTCAGTACTTC. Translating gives CATSRDQGTLNIQYF. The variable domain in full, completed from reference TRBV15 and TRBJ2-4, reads DAMVIQNPRYQVTQFGKPVTLSCSQTLNHNVMYWYQQKSSQAPKLLFHYYDKDFNNEADTPDNFQSRRPNTSFCFLDIRSPGLGDTAMYLCATSRDQGTLNIQYFGAGTRLSVL.

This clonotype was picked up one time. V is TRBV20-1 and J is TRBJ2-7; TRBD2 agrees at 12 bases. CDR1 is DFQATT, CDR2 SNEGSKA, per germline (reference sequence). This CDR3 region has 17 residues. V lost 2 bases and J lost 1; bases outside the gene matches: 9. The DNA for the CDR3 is TGCAGTGCTAGACACGGACTAGCGGGGTGTTGGTCCTACGAGCAGTACTTC. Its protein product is CSARHGLAGCWSYEQYF.

The chain's CDR3 is CASSQDPAGSSNQPQHF. The CDR3, as DNA: TGTGCCAGCAGCCAAGACCCAGCGGGGTCTAGCAATCAGCCCCAGCATTTT. This chain joins TRBV14 and TRBJ1-5; D ambiguous. Trimming left V 0 bases short and J 0 bases short, with 12 bases between. CDR1 and CDR2 (germline): SGHDN, FVKESK. The CDR3 contains 17 residues.

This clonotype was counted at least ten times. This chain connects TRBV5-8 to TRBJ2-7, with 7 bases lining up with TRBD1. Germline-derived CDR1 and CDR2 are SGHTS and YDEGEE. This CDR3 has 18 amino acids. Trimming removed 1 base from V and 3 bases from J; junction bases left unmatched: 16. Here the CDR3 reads CASSLLGDSFRAVYEQYF. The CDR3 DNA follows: TGTGCCAGCAGCTTGCTAGGGGACAGCTTCCGAGCGGTCTACGAGCAGTACTTC.

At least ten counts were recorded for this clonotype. The CDR3: CAISESKVLNTEAFF. CDR3 in DNA: TGTGCCATCAGTGAGTCGAAGGTTCTGAACACTGAAGCTTTCTTT. V is TRBV10-3 and J is TRBJ1-1; D unresolved. This CDR3 spans 15 amino acids. Germline CDR1 reads ENHRY; CDR2 reads SYGVKD. V was shortened by 0 bases and J by 0 bases, with 8 bases between the two germline ends.